One and the same sample provided the 20 T cell receptor beta chains below, sequenced in a study of T cell repertoires in cytomegalovirus infection. In TCRdb, the reads were re-called with MiXCR into one record per CDR3 protein. This table holds more than 400,000 distinct CDR3 sequences, about 25% found once. The sequencing input was PBMCs. Receptors originate from a human donor in good health (CMV status not recorded). Some clones in this sample may be carry-over from other donors' samples.

About this clonotype: The conserved closing phenylalanine or tryptophan is absent in this CDR3, likely reflecting a read error. Because the CDR3's place on the DNA is in doubt, the DNA is left out and the CDR3 is given as listed by TCRdb. The V gene is TRBV4-1, the J gene TRBJ2-7; the table's D call, TRBD1, was not checked against the DNA. Ends included, the CDR3 has 13 residues. Germline CDR1 MGHRA, CDR2 YSYEKL. CDR3 region: CASSPGSLGPLEL.

The rearrangement uses TRBV20-1 and TRBJ1-2; 9 nucleotides agree with TRBD1. Germline CDR1 DFQATT, CDR2 SNEGSKA (reference sequence). The CDR3 sequence is 13 residues long. The V gene end was trimmed by 5 bases and the J gene end by 7 bases; junction bases not matched to a gene: 8. This chain's CDR3 is CSAPTGGWRGYTF. The CDR3 DNA sequence: TGCAGTGCTCCTACAGGGGGCTGGCGTGGCTACACCTTC.

This clonotype has only a few counts. The chain combines TRBV7-8 with TRBJ2-1; D is perhaps TRBD1 or TRBD2 (5 bases each). Trimming removed 6 bases at V and 1 base at J, with 19 bases between. This CDR3 region has 17 residues. In germline, CDR1 is SGHVS, CDR2 FQNEAQ. The CDR3: CASSSSRGPISYNEQFF. The CDR3 region has the DNA TGTGCCAGCAGTTCCTCTCGGGGCCCTATATCCTACAATGAGCAGTTCTTC.

This rearrangement joins TRBV20-1 to TRBJ2-1, with unresolved D. Germline loops: CDR1 DFQATT, CDR2 SNEGSKA (reference sequence). This CDR3 is built from 11 residues. V was pared by 4 bases and J by 9 bases, with 10 bases between. DNA for the CDR3: TGCAGTGCTAAGACCCTGGCTGAGCAGTTCTTC. Translating it yields CSAKTLAEQFF.

This clonotype showed up just a few times. The chain links TRBV11-3 to TRBJ2-2; D tentatively reads TRBD1 or TRBD2 (5 bases each). The CDR3 totals 16 residues. The germline CDR1 and CDR2 sequences are SGHNT and YENEEA. Trimming took off 7 bases at V and 0 bases at J, with 15 bases between the two ends. This CDR3 reads CASTIGEFANTGELFF. The CDR3 DNA sequence: TGTGCCAGCACCATAGGGGAGTTCGCGAACACCGGGGAGCTGTTTTTT.

The sample holds a few counts of this clonotype. The rearrangement joins TRBV4-1 to TRBJ1-6; no clear D. The CDR3 is 18 residues long. The V gene lost 2 bases and the J gene lost 1 base, with 15 bases spanning the gap. The germline CDR1 and CDR2 sequences are MGHRA and YSYEKL. CDR3 protein: CASSQIGVWVSYNSPLHF. The CDR3, as DNA: TGCGCCAGCAGCCAAATAGGAGTCTGGGTATCCTATAATTCACCCCTCCACTTT.

The chain links TRBV12-3 or TRBV12-4 to TRBJ1-3; perhaps TRBD1 as D (5 bases). Trimming pared 6 bases from V and 3 bases from J, leaving 12 bases between. CDR3 length: 14 residues. Written as DNA, the CDR3 is TGTGCCAGCAGACGTAGGGGCTTTGGAAACACCATATATTTT. It codes for CASRRRGFGNTIYF.

There are many counts of this clonotype. This rearrangement joins TRBV7-2 to TRBJ2-1, with D possibly being TRBD1 (5 bases). Per the germline V gene, CDR1 is SGHTA and CDR2 is FQGNSA. Trimming took off 8 bases at V and 5 bases at J, with 13 bases between the two ends. The CDR3 consists of 13 residues. Here the CDR3 reads CASRWGGDNEQFF. For the CDR3, the DNA is TGTGCCAGCCGGTGGGGCGGAGACAATGAGCAGTTCTTC.

This clonotype was detected only a few times. The gene calls are TRBV10-2 and TRBJ2-5; weak D call: TRBD1 (6 bases). Germline V CDR1 and CDR2: WSHSY, SAAADI. Trimming removed 10 bases at V and 2 bases at J, with 17 bases between. The CDR3 totals 14 residues. The CDR3 DNA is TGCGCCACCTGGACTCCGGGACAACAAGAGACCCAGTACTTC. This gives the protein CATWTPGQQETQYF.

The table lists this clonotype with many counts. V is TRBV28 and J is TRBJ1-2, with 9 bases that match TRBD1. This CDR3 spans 15 amino acids. Germline loops: CDR1 MDHEN, CDR2 SYDVKM. Unmatched junction bases numbered 9, after V lost 3 bases and J lost 7 bases. CDR3 amino acids: CASSLGGQGHAGYTF. In nucleotides, the CDR3 is TGTGCCAGCAGTTTGGGTGGACAGGGGCATGCTGGCTACACCTTC.

This clonotype appeared many times. The V and J genes are TRBV7-2 and TRBJ2-3; TRBD2 matches 8 bases. CDR3 length: 17 residues. Per the germline V gene, CDR1 is SGHTA and CDR2 is FQGNSA. V shed 5 bases and J 0 bases; nucleotides not matched to a gene: 10. The CDR3 region has the DNA TGTGCCAGCAGCCTAATCCTTAGCGGGACTAGCACAGATACGCAGTATTTT. It codes for CASSLILSGTSTDTQYF.

The CDR3 DNA follows: TGTGCCAGCAGCTCACCGGGGAGGTGGGGAACTCAAGAGACCCAGTACTTC. It codes for CASSSPGRWGTQETQYF. The genes are TRBV7-9 and TRBJ2-5; a possible D gene is TRBD2 (6 bases). CDR1 is SEHNR, CDR2 FQNEAQ, per germline (reference sequence). Trimming pared 4 bases from V and 2 bases from J, leaving 20 bases between. The length of the CDR3 is 17 residues.

Only a few counts were recorded for this clonotype. The chain has TRBV27 and TRBJ1-3; D is undetermined. This CDR3 has 14 amino acids. Germline V gene data show CDR1 as MNHEY and CDR2 as SMNVEV (reference sequence). The V end was cut by 5 bases, the J end by 0 bases, with 8 bases between. In DNA form, the CDR3 reads TGTGCCAGCAGTGCATCCTTCTCTGGAAACACCATATATTTT. Protein sequence: CASSASFSGNTIYF.

This clonotype was seen many times. The junction does not match germline at one end; this may be a read error. The chain links TRBV7-7 to TRBJ2-1; TRBD2 agrees at 15 bases. Germline V CDR1 and CDR2: SSHAT, FNYEAQ (reference sequence). This CDR3 region has 17 residues. DNA of the CDR3: TGTGCTAGCAGCTTAAGGACTAGCGGGAGGGCCACCGATGAGCAGTTCTTC. Translation: CASSLRTSGRATDEQFF.

This clonotype was detected many times. V usage is TRBV12-3 or TRBV12-4 and J usage is TRBJ1-5, with D unresolved. The CDR3 is 14 residues long. The V end was cut by 1 base, the J end by 6 bases, with 10 bases between. For the CDR3, the DNA is TGTGCCAGCAGTTTAGGCAGTTTGCGTCAGCCCCAGCATTTT. Translated, it gives CASSLGSLRQPQHF.

This clonotype has only a few counts. This chain connects TRBV5-4 to TRBJ1-2, with D possibly being TRBD1 (5 bases). V shed 4 bases and J shed 7 bases, with 20 bases lying between them. This CDR3 spans 15 amino acids. Germline V gene sequence: CDR1 SGHNT, CDR2 YYREEE (reference sequence). The CDR3 region has the DNA TGTGCCAGCAGCCTAGGGAGGGGTCCGGGCGGTGGCTACACCTTC. Residues: CASSLGRGPGGGYTF.

The chain has TRBV10-3 and TRBJ1-4, with 7 bases matching TRBD1. Germline values: CDR1 ENHRY, CDR2 SYGVKD. This CDR3 contains 13 residues. Losses at the gene ends were 10 bases for V and 8 bases for J; bases not matched to a gene: 10. The CDR3 reads CATRLQGREKLFF. The CDR3 bases are TGTGCCACCCGGCTACAGGGGAGAGAAAAACTGTTTTTT.

This clonotype was counted many times. The V gene is TRBV28, the J gene TRBJ1-5, with a possible D match to TRBD1 (5 bases). Trimming took 3 bases from V and 2 from J, leaving 11 bases between them. Germline loops: CDR1 MDHEN, CDR2 SYDVKM. The CDR3 has 15 amino acids. This CDR3 reads CASSFMTAGNQPQHF. In DNA form, the CDR3 reads TGTGCCAGCAGTTTCATGACAGCTGGCAATCAGCCCCAGCATTTT.

The V call is TRBV20-1, the J call TRBJ2-5; 7 bases are a match to TRBD2. The CDR3 has 15 amino acids. From germline, CDR1 is DFQATT and CDR2 SNEGSKA (reference sequence). Trimming cost V 1 base and J 5 bases; bases outside gene matches: 10. The CDR3 loop is CSARASGGSRETQYF. The CDR3 DNA is TGCAGTGCTAGAGCATCGGGCGGGAGTAGGGAGACCCAGTACTTC.

The chain is built from TRBV5-6 and TRBJ2-7, with D tentatively TRBD1 (5 bases). V was cut by 0 bases and J by 2 bases, with 12 bases left in between. This CDR3 contains 15 residues. Germline CDR1 is SGHDT and CDR2 is YYEEEE. The CDR3 reads CASSLVERQTYEQYF. DNA for the CDR3: TGTGCCAGCAGCTTGGTCGAGAGACAGACCTACGAGCAGTACTTC.